This T cell receptor (beta chain) came from a study of blood T cell repertoires in COVID-19. The overall study: Spain, Italy and the United States supplied samples that represented acute and convalescent COVID-19. Sample material is recorded as cDNA or gDNA derived from T cells, B-cell-depleted T cells, or PBMCs.

In the study's own analysis: How many nucleated cells were present was estimated from reference gene primer amplification. Method: immunoSEQ multiplex PCR; TCRdb's copy keeps in-frame clones and lacks some. From that table come the V and J calls and clone size; the DNA was used to work out D and trimming. The repertoire holds about 74,000 clones, with under 85% as singletons. The J segment lost 0 bases and the V segment lost 7 bases, leaving 11 bases of the junction unmatched. The germline CDR1 and CDR2 sequences are MNHEY and SMNVEV (reference sequence). The CDR3 is 18 amino acids. The sequence came from a man between 70 and 80 years old with acute or convalescent COVID-19. The chain uses TRBV27 and TRBJ2-1; 11 nucleotides align to TRBD2. Input material: peripheral blood. This chain's CDR3 is CASKGLAGSLSSYNEQFF. DNA of the CDR3: TGTGCCAGCAAAGGACTAGCGGGTTCACTCAGCTCCTACAATGAGCAGTTCTTC.